This T cell receptor beta chain appears in the sequencing data of a study of T-cell reconstitution after alpha-beta-depleted transplantation in children (dated by TCRdb to about 2016). Context from the whole study: Using TCR repertoire profiling, the study quantitatively followed how T-cell immune reconstitution unfolded in children after TCRalphabeta/CD19-depleted allogeneic hematopoietic cell transplantation. What the research found in general, with its limitations: Apparently early alphabetaT-cell count recovery about two months after transplant reportedly relied on only several hundred rapidly expanded clones derived from non-depleted graft cells. Over subsequent months, a decline in hyperexpanded clone frequencies was noted, and after one year, T-cell counts and TCRbeta diversity were mostly ascribed to newly produced T cells. In some patients, the high TCRbeta diversity seen at day 60 was put down to recipient T cells and intrathymic progenitors that had survived conditioning.

Sample treatment or condition, as interpreted from the label and publication: allogeneic hematopoietic cell transplantation with graft depleted of TCRalphabeta T cells and CD19 B cells. TCRalphabeta/CD19-depleted allogeneic hematopoietic cell grafts were given to the transplant recipients, all of whom were children. This clonotype has just a few counts. Its antigen target is currently unknown. Base qualities are not provided; no much larger clone lies one nucleotide away. Cut back by 3 bases and 0 bases, the V and J ends lie 24 bases apart. CDR1 SGHAT and CDR2 FQDESV are derived from the germline V gene (reference sequence). Its CDR3 holds 19 amino acids, cysteine through phenylalanine. CDR3 DNA is the only sequence kept; it has 57 bases, read in frame from the first base. Libraries were made using PCR. These reads were obtained on an Illumina HiSeq 2500. TCR libraries were prepared with molecular barcoding, using unique molecular identifiers to normalize TCRbeta repertoire quantification. TCRdb trimmed public reads at Q25 via fastp, called clones via MiXCR and kept in-frame beta chains. Identical CDR3 protein sequences are pooled into one entry, listed with their most common genes and DNA. This sample is represented by 800,000 to 1,000,000 distinct CDR3 sequences; about 29% of them were singletons. 28% of the sample goes to the ten largest clones.

The sequence was obtained from a boy in the first two years of life who had a stem cell transplant for SCID, so the T cells may come from the graft donor. This specimen consisted of PBMCs, mostly from graft donor cells, obtained 360 days after TCRalphabeta/CD19-depleted stem cell transplant. The V gene is TRBV11-1 and the J gene is TRBJ2-7; a confident D gene designation cannot be given. The DNA is as follows: TGTGCCAGCAGCTTGGGTGCCGGGCCGTCAATACAACACTCCTACGAGCAGTACTTC. It specifies CASSLGAGPSIQHSYEQYF.